This paragraph covers one T cell receptor (beta chain) sequence. The sample belongs to a study of sequential checkpoint blockade in melanoma. Using immunoSEQ multiplex PCR, the repertoire was profiled, and TCRdb retains in-frame clones only, with some absent. Here the sample spans about 10,000 clones, more than 75% being singletons. Treatment given: randomized to nivolumab then ipilimumab (arm A) or the reverse (arm B). Sorted cells were live CD3+CD8+, lacking CD19 and CD56, from PBMCs. The clonotype originates from a human donor with melanoma. The source material was CD8+ T cells sorted from blood (inferred from file names), sampled from a patient given nivolumab and ipilimumab in sequence.

The CDR3 DNA reads TGTGCCAGCAGTTTCGGTTCTGGGAGAACTGAAGCTTTCTTT. It specifies CASSFGSGRTEAFF. The gene calls are TRBV27 and TRBJ1-1; no clear D gene. Germline CDR1 and CDR2: MNHEY and SMNVEV (reference sequence). This CDR3 has 14 residues. The V end lost 3 bases, the J end lost 5 bases, and 13 bases lay between the germline ends.